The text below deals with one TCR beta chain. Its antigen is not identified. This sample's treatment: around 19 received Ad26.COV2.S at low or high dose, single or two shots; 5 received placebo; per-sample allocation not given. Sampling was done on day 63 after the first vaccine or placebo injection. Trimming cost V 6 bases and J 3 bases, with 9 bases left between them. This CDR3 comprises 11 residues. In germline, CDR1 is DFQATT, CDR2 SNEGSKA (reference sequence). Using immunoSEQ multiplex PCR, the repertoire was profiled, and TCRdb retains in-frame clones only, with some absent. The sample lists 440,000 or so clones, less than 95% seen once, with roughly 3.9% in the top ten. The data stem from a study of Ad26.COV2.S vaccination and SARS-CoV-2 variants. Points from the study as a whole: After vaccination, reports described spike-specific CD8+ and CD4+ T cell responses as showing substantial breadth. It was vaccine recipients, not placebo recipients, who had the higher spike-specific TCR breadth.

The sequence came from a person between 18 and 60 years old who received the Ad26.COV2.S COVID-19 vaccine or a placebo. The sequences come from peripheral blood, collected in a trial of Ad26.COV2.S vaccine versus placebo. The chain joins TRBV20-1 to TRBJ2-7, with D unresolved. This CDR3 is CSATTDYEQYF. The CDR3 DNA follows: TGCAGTGCCACGACTGACTACGAGCAGTACTTC.